The entry below gives a single T cell receptor (beta chain) sequence along with its context. The source of the sample is a study of blood T cell repertoires in COVID-19. Turning to the study itself: Material from acute and convalescent COVID-19 was sourced from the United States, Italy and Spain. The analysed material was cDNA or gDNA that came from T cells, B-cell-depleted T cells, or PBMCs.

Source study methods: The authors estimated nucleated cell counts from reference gene primer amplification. TCRdb's copy holds only in-frame clones and misses some; the assay was immunoSEQ multiplex PCR. V, J and clone size derive from that table, while D and trimming were established from the DNA sequence. The sample lists approximately 240,000 clones; 80% to 85% were seen once. Trimming took 7 bases from V and 7 from J; bases not matched to a gene: 11. The CDR3 contains 16 residues. Germline V gene data show CDR1 as LNHDA and CDR2 as SQIVND (reference sequence). The TCR originated in a woman in her twenties or thirties who had recovered from COVID-19. The sequenced sample consisted of peripheral blood. This chain joins TRBV19 and TRBJ1-5, with 12 bases identical to TRBD1. CDR3 residues: CASTRGGTGGRQPQHF. CDR3 nucleotide sequence: TGTGCCAGTACTCGAGGAGGGACAGGGGGCCGGCAGCCCCAGCATTTT.